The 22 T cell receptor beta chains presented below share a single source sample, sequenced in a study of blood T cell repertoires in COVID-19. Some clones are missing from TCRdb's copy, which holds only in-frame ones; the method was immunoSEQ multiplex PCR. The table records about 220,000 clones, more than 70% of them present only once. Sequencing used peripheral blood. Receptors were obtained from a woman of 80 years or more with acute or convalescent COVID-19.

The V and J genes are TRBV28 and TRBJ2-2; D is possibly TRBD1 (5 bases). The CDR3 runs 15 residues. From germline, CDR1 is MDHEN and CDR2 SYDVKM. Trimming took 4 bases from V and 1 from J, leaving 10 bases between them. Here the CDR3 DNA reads TGTGCCAGCAGTTCTCCTACAGGGAACACCGGGGAGCTGTTTTTT. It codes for CASSSPTGNTGELFF.

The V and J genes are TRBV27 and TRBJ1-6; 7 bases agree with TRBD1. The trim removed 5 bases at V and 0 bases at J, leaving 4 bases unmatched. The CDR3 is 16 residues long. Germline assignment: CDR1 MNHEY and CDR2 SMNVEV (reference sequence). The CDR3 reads CASSADRSSYNSPLHF. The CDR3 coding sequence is TGTGCCAGCAGTGCGGACAGGAGCTCCTATAATTCACCCCTCCACTTT.

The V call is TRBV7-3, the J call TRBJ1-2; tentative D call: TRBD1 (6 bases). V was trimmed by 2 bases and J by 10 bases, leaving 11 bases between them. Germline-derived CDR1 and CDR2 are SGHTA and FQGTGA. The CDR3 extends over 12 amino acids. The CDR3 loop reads CASSLEGHFYTF. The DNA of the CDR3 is TGTGCCAGCAGCTTAGAGGGACACTTCTACACCTTC.

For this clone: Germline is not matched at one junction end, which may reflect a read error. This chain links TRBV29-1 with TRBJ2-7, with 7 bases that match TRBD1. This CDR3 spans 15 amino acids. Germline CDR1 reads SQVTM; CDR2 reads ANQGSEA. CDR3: CSVEDRGQASDEQYF. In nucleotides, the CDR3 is TGCAGCGTTGAAGATCGAGGACAGGCCTCCGACGAGCAGTACTTC.

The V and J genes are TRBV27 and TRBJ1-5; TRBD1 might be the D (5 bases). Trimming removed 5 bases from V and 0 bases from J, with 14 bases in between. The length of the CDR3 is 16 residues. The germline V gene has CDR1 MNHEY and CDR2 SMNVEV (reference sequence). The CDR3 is CASSDRVGHSNQPQHF. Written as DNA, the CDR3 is TGTGCCAGCAGTGACAGAGTCGGTCATAGCAATCAGCCCCAGCATTTT.

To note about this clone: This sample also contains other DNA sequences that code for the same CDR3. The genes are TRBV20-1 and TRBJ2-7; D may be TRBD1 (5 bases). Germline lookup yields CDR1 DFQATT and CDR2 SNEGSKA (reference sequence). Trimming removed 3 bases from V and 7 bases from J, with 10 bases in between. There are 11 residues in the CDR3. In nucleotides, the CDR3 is TGCAGTGCTAGTAGGGGTCGGGAGCAGTACTTC. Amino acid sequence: CSASRGREQYF.

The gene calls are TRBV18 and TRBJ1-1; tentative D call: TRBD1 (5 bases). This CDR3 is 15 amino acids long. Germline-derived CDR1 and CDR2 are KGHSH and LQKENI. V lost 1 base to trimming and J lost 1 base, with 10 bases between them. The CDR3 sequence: CASSPLETENTEAFF. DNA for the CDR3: TGTGCCAGCTCACCACTCGAGACAGAGAACACTGAAGCTTTCTTT.

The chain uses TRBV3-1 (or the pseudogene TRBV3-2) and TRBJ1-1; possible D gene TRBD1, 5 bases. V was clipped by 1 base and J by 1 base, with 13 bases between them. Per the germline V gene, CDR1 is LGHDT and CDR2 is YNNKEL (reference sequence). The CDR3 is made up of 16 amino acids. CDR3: CASSQGTKWRNTEAFF. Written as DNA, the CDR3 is TGTGCCAGCAGCCAAGGGACAAAATGGCGGAACACTGAAGCTTTCTTT.

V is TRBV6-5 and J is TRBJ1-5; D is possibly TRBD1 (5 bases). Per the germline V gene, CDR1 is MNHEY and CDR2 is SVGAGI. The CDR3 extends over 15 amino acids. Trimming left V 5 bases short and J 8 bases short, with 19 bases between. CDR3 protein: CASSPGLSIGEPQHF. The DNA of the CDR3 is TGTGCCAGCAGTCCGGGACTCTCTATAGGGGAGCCCCAGCATTTT.

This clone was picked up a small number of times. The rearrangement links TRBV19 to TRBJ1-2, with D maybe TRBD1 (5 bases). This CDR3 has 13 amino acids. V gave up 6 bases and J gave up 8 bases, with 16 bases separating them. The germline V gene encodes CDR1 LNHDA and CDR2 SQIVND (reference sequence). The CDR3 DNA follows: TGTGCCAGTAGCCGGGACTCACCTGTGGGCTACACCTTC. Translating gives CASSRDSPVGYTF.

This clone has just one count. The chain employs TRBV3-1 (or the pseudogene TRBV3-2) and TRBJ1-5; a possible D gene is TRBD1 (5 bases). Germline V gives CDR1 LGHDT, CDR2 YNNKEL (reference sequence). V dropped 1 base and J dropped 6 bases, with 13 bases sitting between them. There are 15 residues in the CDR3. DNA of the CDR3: TGTGCCAGCAGCCAAGGTGGAGGGGTCGGTCAGCCCCAGCATTTT. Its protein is CASSQGGGVGQPQHF.

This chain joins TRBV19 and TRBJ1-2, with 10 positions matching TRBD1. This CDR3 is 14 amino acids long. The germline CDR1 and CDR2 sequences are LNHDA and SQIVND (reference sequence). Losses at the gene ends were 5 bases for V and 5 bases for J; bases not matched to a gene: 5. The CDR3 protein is CASSETGQGYGYTF. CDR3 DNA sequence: TGTGCCAGTAGTGAGACGGGACAGGGGTATGGCTACACCTTC. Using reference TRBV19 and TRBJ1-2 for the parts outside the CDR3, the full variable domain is DGGITQSPKYLFRKEGQNVTLSCEQNLNHDAMYWYRQDPGQGLRLIYYSQIVNDFQKGDIAEGYSVSREKKESFPLTVTSAQKNPTAFYLCASSETGQGYGYTFGSGTRLTVV.

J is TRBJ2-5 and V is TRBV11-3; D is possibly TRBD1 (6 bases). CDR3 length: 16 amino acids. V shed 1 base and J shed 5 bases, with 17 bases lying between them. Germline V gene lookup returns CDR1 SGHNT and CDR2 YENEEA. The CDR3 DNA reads TGTGCCAGCAGCTTAGTTTATACAGGGTCTCGGGAGACCCAGTACTTC. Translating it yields CASSLVYTGSRETQYF.

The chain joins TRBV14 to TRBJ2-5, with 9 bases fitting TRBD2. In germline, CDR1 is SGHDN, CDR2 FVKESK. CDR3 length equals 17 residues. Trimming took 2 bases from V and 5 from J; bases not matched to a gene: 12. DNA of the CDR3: TGTGCCAGCAGCCAACCAAGCGGGGGGCGGAATACGGAGACCCAGTACTTC. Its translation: CASSQPSGGRNTETQYF.

CDR3 nucleotide sequence: TGCGCCAGCAGCTTGGAGGGACAGGGAGGTCAGCCCCAGCATTTT. Its protein product is CASSLEGQGGQPQHF. The V call is TRBV5-1, the J call TRBJ1-5; 9 bases match TRBD1. CDR3 length: 15 residues. Germline-derived CDR1 and CDR2 are SGHRS and YFSETQ. Trimming cost V 0 bases and J 6 bases; bases outside gene matches: 4.

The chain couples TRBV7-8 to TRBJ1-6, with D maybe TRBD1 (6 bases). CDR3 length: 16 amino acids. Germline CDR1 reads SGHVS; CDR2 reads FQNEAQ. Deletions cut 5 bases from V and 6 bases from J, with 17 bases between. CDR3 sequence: CASSLTWTARNSPLHF. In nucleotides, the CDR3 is TGTGCCAGCAGCCTCACGTGGACAGCCCGTAATTCACCCCTCCACTTT.

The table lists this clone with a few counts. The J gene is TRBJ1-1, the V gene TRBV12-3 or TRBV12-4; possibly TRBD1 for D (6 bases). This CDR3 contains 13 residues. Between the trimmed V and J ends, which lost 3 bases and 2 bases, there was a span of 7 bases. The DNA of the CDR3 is TGTGCCAGCAGTTTGGACAGCAACACTGAAGCTTTCTTT. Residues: CASSLDSNTEAFF.

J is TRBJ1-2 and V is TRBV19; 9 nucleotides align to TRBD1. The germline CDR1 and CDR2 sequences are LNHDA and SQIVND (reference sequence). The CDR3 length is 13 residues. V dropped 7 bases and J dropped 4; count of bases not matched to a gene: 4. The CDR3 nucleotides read TGTGCCAGTACCATGACAGGGGGCTATGGCTACACCTTC. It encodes CASTMTGGYGYTF.

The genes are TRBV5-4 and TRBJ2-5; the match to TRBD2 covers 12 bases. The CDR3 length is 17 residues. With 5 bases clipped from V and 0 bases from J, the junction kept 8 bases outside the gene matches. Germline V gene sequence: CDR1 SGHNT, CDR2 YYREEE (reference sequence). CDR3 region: CASRATSGGSYQETQYF. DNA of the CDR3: TGTGCCAGCAGAGCAACTAGCGGGGGGTCGTACCAAGAGACCCAGTACTTC.

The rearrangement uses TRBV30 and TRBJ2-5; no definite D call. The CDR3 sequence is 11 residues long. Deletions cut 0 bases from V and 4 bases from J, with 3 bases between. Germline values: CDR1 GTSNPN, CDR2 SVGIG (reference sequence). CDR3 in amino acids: CAWSVRETQYF. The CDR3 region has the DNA TGTGCCTGGAGTGTCCGAGAGACCCAGTACTTC.

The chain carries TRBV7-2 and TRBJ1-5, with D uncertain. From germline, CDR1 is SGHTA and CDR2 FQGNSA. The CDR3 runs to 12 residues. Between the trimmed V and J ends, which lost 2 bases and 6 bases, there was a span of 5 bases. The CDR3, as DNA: TGTGCCAGCAGCTTATACACTCAGCCCCAGCATTTT. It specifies CASSLYTQPQHF.

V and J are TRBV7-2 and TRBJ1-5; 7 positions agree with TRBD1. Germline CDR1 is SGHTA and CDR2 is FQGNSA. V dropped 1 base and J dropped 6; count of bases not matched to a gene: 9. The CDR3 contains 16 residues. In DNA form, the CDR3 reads TGTGCCAGCAGCTTAGTGTACGACAGGGAGGCTCAGCCCCAGCATTTT. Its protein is CASSLVYDREAQPQHF. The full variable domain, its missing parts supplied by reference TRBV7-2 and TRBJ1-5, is GAGVSQSPSNKVTEKGKDVELRCDPISGHTALYWYRQSLGQGLEFLIYFQGNSAPDKSGLPSDRFSAERTGGSVSTLTIQRTQQEDSAVYLCASSLVYDREAQPQHFGDGTRLSIL.